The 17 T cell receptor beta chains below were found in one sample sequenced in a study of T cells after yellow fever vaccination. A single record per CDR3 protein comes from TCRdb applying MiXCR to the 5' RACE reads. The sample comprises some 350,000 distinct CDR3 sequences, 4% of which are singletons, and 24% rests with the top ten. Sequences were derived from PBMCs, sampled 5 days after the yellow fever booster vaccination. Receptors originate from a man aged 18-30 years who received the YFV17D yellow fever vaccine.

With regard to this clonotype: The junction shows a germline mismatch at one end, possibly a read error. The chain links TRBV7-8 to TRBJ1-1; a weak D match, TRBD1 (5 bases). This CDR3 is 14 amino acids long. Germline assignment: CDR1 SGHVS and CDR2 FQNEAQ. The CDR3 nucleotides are TGTGCCAGCAGCTTCCGGGGCCCGAACCCTGAAGCTTTCTTT. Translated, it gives CASSFRGPNPEAFF.

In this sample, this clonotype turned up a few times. The CDR3 nucleotides are TGTGCCAGCAGTTACTCAGGGGGAAATGCAGATACGCAGTATTTT. This gives the protein CASSYSGGNADTQYF. The rearrangement links TRBV6-5 to TRBJ2-3, with D perhaps TRBD1 (6 bases). Germline CDR1 reads MNHEY; CDR2 reads SVGAGI. CDR3 length: 15 residues. The V end was cut by 0 bases, the J end by 4 bases, with 11 bases between.

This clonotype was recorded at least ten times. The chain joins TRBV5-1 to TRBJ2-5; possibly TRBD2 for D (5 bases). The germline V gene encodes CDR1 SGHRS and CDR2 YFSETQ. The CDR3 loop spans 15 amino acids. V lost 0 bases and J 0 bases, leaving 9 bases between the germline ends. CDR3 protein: CASSLGNGNQETQYF. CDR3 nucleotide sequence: TGCGCCAGCAGCTTGGGTAACGGGAACCAAGAGACCCAGTACTTC.

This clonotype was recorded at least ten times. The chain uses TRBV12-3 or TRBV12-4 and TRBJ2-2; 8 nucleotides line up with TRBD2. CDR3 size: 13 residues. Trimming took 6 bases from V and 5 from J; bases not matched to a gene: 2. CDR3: CASRRGGTGELFF. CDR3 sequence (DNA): TGTGCCAGCAGACGGGGGGGGACCGGGGAGCTGTTTTTT.

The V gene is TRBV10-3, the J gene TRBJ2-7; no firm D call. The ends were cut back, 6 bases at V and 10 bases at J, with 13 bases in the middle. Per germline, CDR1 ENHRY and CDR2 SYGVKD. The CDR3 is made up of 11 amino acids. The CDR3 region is CAIREDFFQYF. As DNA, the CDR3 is TGTGCCATCAGAGAAGACTTCTTCCAGTACTTC.

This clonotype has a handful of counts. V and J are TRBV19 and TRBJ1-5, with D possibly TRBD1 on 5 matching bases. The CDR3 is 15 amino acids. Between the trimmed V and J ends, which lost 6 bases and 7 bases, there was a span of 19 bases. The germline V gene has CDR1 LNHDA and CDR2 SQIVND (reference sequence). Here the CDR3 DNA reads TGTGCCAGTAGAGGTCAAGGGGCTAAGGGACAGCCCCAGCATTTT. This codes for CASRGQGAKGQPQHF.

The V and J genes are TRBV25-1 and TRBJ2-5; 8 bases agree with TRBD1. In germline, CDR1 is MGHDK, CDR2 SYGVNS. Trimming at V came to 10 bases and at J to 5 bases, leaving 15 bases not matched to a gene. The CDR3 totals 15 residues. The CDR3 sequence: CAIAPGGSGEETQYF. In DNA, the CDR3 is TGTGCCATCGCACCAGGGGGCTCCGGGGAGGAGACCCAGTACTTC.

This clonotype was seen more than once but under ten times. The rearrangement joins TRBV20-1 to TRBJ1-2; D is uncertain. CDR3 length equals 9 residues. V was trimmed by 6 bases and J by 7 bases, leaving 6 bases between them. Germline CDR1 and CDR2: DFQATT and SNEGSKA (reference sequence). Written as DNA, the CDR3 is TGCAGTGCCGCCGGTGGCTACACCTTC. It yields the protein CSAAGGYTF.

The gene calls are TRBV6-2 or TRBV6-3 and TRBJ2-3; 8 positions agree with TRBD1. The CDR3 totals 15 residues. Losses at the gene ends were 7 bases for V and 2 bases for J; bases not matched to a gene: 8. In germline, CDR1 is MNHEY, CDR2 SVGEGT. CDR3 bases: TGTGCCAGCACCTCCGTGGACAGGGACACAGATACGCAGTATTTT. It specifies CASTSVDRDTDTQYF.

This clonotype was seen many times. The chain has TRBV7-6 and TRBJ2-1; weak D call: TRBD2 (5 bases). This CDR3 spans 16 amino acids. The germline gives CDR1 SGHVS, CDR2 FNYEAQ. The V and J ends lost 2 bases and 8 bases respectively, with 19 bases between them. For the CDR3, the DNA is TGTGCCAGCAGCTTAAGTCCGAGGGTGTGGTTCGATGAGCAGTTCTTC. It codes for CASSLSPRVWFDEQFF.

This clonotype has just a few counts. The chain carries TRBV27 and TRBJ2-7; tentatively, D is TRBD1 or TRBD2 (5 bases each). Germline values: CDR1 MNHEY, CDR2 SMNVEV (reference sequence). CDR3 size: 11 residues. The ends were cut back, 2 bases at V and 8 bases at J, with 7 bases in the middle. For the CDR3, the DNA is TGTGCCAGCAGTTTAGGGGGAAAGCAGTACTTC. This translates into CASSLGGKQYF.

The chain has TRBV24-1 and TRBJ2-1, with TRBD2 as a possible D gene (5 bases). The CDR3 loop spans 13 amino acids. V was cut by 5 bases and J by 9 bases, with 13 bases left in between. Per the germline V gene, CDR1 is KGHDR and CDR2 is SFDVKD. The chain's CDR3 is CATSAATRTEQFF. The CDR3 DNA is TGTGCCACCAGTGCCGCTACTAGGACTGAGCAGTTCTTC.

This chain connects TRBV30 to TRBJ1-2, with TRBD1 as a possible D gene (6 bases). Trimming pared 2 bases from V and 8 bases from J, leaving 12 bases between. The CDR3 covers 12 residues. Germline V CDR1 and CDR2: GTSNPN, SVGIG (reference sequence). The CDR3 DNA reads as TGTGCCTGGAGTCTCAACAGGGAAGGCTACACCTTC. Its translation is CAWSLNREGYTF. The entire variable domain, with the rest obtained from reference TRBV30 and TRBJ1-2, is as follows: SQTIHQWPATLVQPVGSPLSLECTVEGTSNPNLYWYRQAAGRGLQLLFYSVGIGQISSEVPQNLSASRPQDRQFILSSKKLLLSDSGFYLCAWSLNREGYTFGSGTRLTVV.

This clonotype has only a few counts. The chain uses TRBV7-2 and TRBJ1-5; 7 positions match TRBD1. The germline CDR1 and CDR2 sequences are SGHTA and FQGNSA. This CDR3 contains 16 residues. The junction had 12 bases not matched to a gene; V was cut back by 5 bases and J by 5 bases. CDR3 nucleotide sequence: TGTGCCAGCAGCCTAAGCGACAGGGCCGCACATCAGCCCCAGCATTTT. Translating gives CASSLSDRAAHQPQHF.

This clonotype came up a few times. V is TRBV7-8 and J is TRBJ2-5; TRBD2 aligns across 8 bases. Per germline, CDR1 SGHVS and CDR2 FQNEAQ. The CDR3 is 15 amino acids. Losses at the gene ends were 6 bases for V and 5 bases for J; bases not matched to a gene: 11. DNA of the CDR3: TGTGCCAGCAGGAAACGGGGGGGGTTTTATGAGACCCAGTACTTC. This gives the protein CASRKRGGFYETQYF.

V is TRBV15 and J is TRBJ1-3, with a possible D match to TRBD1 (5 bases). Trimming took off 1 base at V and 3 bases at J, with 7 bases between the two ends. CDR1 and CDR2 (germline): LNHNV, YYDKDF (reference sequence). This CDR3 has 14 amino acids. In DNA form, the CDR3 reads TGTGCCACCAGCAGAGTAGACAGTGGAAACACCATATATTTT. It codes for CATSRVDSGNTIYF.

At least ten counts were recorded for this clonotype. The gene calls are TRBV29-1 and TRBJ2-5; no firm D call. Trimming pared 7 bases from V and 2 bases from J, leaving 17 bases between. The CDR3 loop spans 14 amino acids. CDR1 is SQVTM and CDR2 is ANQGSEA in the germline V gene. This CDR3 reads CSGDYRGTQETQYF. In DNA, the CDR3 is TGCAGCGGAGATTACCGCGGAACTCAAGAGACCCAGTACTTC.